This TCR beta chain was sequenced during a study of T cells after yellow fever vaccination. Turning to the study itself: SMART-Seq v4 Ultra Low Input prepared libraries from low-cell fractions.

V was pared by 0 bases and J by 3 bases, with 6 bases between. Germline V CDR1 and CDR2: LNHNV, YYDKDF (reference sequence). CDR3 length equals 13 residues. Study-level results: The CD4 and CD8 compartments had a small share of their clonotypes in common. Post-booster repertoires again held most primary-vaccination clones (approximately 96% CD4, approximately 90% CD8).

By 5'RACE template switching, TCR cDNA was produced, with a universal primer site and UMIs added in the process. Each CDR3 protein is one row after TCRdb ran MiXCR on the 5' RACE reads. The data show more than 300,000 distinct CDR3 sequences, about 4.5% seen once. The sample holds many counts of this clonotype. The antigen is undetermined. The specimen comprised PBMCs, sampled 15 days after the yellow fever booster vaccination. The V call is TRBV15, the J call TRBJ2-7; D not resolved. The clonotype was recovered from a man aged 18 to 29 who received the YFV17D yellow fever vaccine. The CDR3 spells CATSRDPNYEQYF. The CDR3 region has the DNA TGTGCCACCAGCAGAGATCCCAACTACGAGCAGTACTTC.